These 3 T cell receptor beta chains share one sample of origin, sequenced in a study of identical twins. Each CDR3 protein gets one entry after TCRdb re-called the 5' RACE reads with MiXCR. Among 230,000 or so distinct CDR3 sequences listed, about 8% were seen once. This sample was also put to use in a study of yellow fever vaccine responses in identical twins.

What was sequenced was CD8+ T cells sorted from blood. These TCRs come from a woman aged 18-35 years in good health.

In this sample, this clonotype turned up a few times. This rearrangement joins TRBV5-6 to TRBJ2-2, with no clear D. The CDR3 loop spans 13 amino acids. Trimming left V 2 bases short and J 4 bases short, with 6 bases between. Germline loops: CDR1 SGHDT, CDR2 YYEEEE. Here the CDR3 reads CASSFIITGELFF. The CDR3 DNA follows: TGTGCCAGCAGCTTCATTATCACCGGGGAGCTGTTTTTT.

The chain has TRBV11-1 and TRBJ2-3, with 14 bases matching TRBD2. Germline V CDR1 and CDR2: SGHAT, FQDESV (reference sequence). Trimming cost V 4 bases and J 5 bases; bases outside gene matches: 17. The CDR3 is made up of 20 amino acids. The CDR3 nucleotides read TGTGCCAGCAGCTCAGATAGTAGAAGGACTAGCGGGAGGTTAGGAGATACGCAGTATTTT. Translation: CASSSDSRRTSGRLGDTQYF.

This clonotype was seen ten or more times. The chain has TRBV25-1 and TRBJ2-2; D is possibly TRBD1 (7 bases). The germline V and J ends were trimmed by 7 bases and 6 bases, with 12 bases remaining between them. Looked up from germline, CDR1 is MGHDK and CDR2 is SYGVNS. The CDR3 covers 13 residues. The CDR3 sequence: CASTQGGPGELFF. CDR3 nucleotides: TGTGCCAGCACTCAGGGGGGTCCCGGGGAGCTGTTTTTT. Using reference TRBV25-1 and TRBJ2-2 for the parts outside the CDR3, the full variable domain is EADIYQTPRYLVIGTGKKITLECSQTMGHDKMYWYQQDPGMELHLIHYSYGVNSTEKGDLSSESTVSRIRTEHFPLTLESARPSHTSQYLCASTQGGPGELFFGEGSRLTVL.